One and the same sample provided the 8 T cell receptor beta chains below, sequenced in a study of T cell responses to AZD1222 COVID-19 vaccine. This table comes from immunoSEQ multiplex PCR, and its TCRdb copy is limited to in-frame clones, with some not included. The sample has about 83,000 clones; 85% to 95% are singletons. The sample here was peripheral blood, taken 28 days after the second AZD1222 dose. All receptors derive from an adult who received the AZD1222 COVID-19 vaccine.

A single count supports this clone. The genes are TRBV15 and TRBJ2-3; unclear D gene. Trimming cost V 8 bases and J 1 base, with 16 bases left between them. This CDR3 has 15 residues. Germline loops: CDR1 LNHNV, CDR2 YYDKDF (reference sequence). CDR3 nucleotide sequence: TGTGCCACCTTAGTCTCGGGCGTTGGCACAGATACGCAGTATTTT. Translating gives CATLVSGVGTDTQYF.

This rearrangement joins TRBV13 to TRBJ1-1; a possible D gene is TRBD1 (5 bases). Per the germline V gene, CDR1 is PRHDT and CDR2 is FYEKMQ (reference sequence). The length of the CDR3 is 15 residues. V lost 2 bases and J lost 2, with 12 bases in between. Here the CDR3 reads CASSLFPQGNTEAFF. CDR3 DNA: TGTGCCAGCAGCTTATTCCCCCAGGGAAACACTGAAGCTTTCTTT.

Only a few counts were recorded for this clone. The chain couples TRBV11-3 to TRBJ2-7, with D possibly TRBD1 on 6 matching bases. CDR3 length equals 13 residues. The germline V gene has CDR1 SGHNT and CDR2 YENEEA. Deletions cut 0 bases from V and 4 bases from J, with 7 bases between. CDR3: CASSLDDRYEQYF. The CDR3 bases are TGTGCCAGCAGCTTAGATGACAGGTACGAGCAGTACTTC. Complete variable domain (other parts from reference TRBV11-3 and TRBJ2-7): EAGVVQSPRYKIIEKKQPVAFWCNPISGHNTLYWYLQNLGQGPELLIRYENEEAVDDSQLPKDRFSAERLKGVDSTLKIQPAELGDSAVYLCASSLDDRYEQYFGPGTRLTVT.

The V call is TRBV27, the J call TRBJ1-2, with unresolved D. Trimming took 4 bases from V and 4 from J, leaving 13 bases between them. The CDR3 loop spans 14 amino acids. Germline CDR1 is MNHEY and CDR2 is SMNVEV (reference sequence). Here the CDR3 reads CASSSGQLGYGYTF. The CDR3, as DNA: TGTGCCAGCAGTTCTGGGCAACTGGGCTATGGCTACACCTTC.

The rearrangement uses TRBV6-1 and TRBJ2-1; D is unresolved. CDR1 is MNHNS and CDR2 is SASEGT in the germline V gene. Trimming stripped 5 bases from V and 8 bases from J, with 16 bases between. The CDR3 extends over 14 amino acids. The CDR3 region is CASSYHYSSDEQFF. CDR3 in DNA: TGTGCCAGCAGTTATCACTACAGCAGCGATGAGCAGTTCTTC.

The chain combines TRBV5-1 with TRBJ2-1; D might be TRBD2 (5 bases). V was shortened by 6 bases and J by 6 bases, with 16 bases between the two germline ends. CDR1 is SGHRS and CDR2 is YFSETQ in the germline V gene. This CDR3 contains 14 residues. CDR3 sequence reads: CASKKASEGNEQFF. As DNA, the CDR3 is TGCGCCAGCAAAAAGGCGTCAGAGGGCAATGAGCAGTTCTTC.

This chain joins TRBV4-3 and TRBJ2-2; TRBD1 agrees at 10 bases. CDR3 length: 18 amino acids. J lost 4 bases, V lost 4 bases, and 12 bases had no gene match. The germline gives CDR1 LGHNA, CDR2 YSLEER. DNA for the CDR3: TGCGCCAGCAGCCCTGGGACAGGGGTTCCGGGACCCACCGGGGAGCTGTTTTTT. It codes for CASSPGTGVPGPTGELFF.

This clone was counted a few times. CDR3: CASSSIAGGSYNEQFF. The CDR3 DNA reads TGTGCCAGCAGTAGTATAGCGGGAGGATCTTACAATGAGCAGTTCTTC. This sequence joins TRBV6-4 and TRBJ2-1, with TRBD2 matching 10 bases. Germline V CDR1 and CDR2: MRHNA, SNTAGT. V lost 5 bases, J lost 4 bases, and 8 bases stayed unmatched. The CDR3 covers 16 residues.